This entry is about one TCR beta chain. These data originate in a study of shared clonotypes between healthy human individuals. Measured with immunoSEQ multiplex PCR; TCRdb has only the in-frame clones, and not every one. The table has 2 million to 2.5 million clones, under 95% seen once. The CDR3 has 16 residues. CDR1 is SGHNT, CDR2 YYREEE, per germline (reference sequence). Trimming at V came to 6 bases and at J to 9 bases, leaving 13 bases not matched to a gene. Sequencing was done on a sample of naive CD4+ T cells from PBMCs. Sample subset: CD45RA+ positively selected. The V gene is TRBV5-4, the J gene TRBJ1-6, with TRBD1 identical over 9 bases. The receptor's source is a man younger than 35 in good health. Some clones in this sample may be carry-over from other donors' samples. The CDR3 is CASTVGGLGQGSPLHF. Written as DNA, the CDR3 is TGTGCCAGCACTGTAGGAGGGTTGGGACAGGGTTCACCCCTCCACTTT.